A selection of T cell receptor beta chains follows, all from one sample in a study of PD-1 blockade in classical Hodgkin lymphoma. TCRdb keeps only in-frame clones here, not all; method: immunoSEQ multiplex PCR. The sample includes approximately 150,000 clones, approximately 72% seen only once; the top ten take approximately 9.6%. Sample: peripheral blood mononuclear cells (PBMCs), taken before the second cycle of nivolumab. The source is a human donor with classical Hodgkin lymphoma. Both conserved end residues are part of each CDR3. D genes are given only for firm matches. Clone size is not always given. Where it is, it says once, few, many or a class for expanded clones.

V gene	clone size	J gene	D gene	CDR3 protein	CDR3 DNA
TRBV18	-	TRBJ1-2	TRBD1	CASSADRAYGYTF	TGTGCCAGCTCAGCCGACAGGGCTTATGGCTACACCTTC
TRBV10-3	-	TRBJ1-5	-	CAISEGTGLGQPQHF	TGTGCCATCAGTGAGGGAACAGGGCTGGGGCAGCCCCAGCATTTT
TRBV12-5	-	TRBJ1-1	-	CASGLVSGAYRTEAFF	TGTGCTAGTGGTTTGGTTAGTGGGGCGTATAGGACTGAAGCTTTCTTT
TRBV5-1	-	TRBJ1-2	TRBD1	CASSPSLLTGLAGYTF	TGCGCCAGCAGCCCCTCCCTTCTGACAGGGCTTGCTGGCTACACCTTC
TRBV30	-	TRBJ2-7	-	CAWSQGSIYEQYF	TGTGCCTGGAGTCAGGGGAGCATCTACGAGCAGTACTTC
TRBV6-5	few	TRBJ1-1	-	CASIRDGNTEAFF	TGTGCCAGCATCCGGGACGGGAACACTGAAGCTTTCTTT
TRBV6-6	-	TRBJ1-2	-	CASSYFWGREDGYTF	TGTGCCAGCAGTTACTTTTGGGGGAGGGAGGATGGCTACACCTTC
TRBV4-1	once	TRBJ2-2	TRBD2	CASSQGGTSGRARTGELFF	TGCGCCAGCAGCCAAGGGGGGACTAGCGGGAGGGCCCGGACCGGGGAGCTGTTTTTT
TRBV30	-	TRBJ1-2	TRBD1	CAWSGVGQGLHGYTF	TGTGCCTGGAGTGGAGTGGGACAGGGCTTACACGGCTACACCTTC
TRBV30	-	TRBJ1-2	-	CAWSVRPTYGYTF	TGTGCCTGGAGTGTACGGCCGACCTATGGCTACACCTTC
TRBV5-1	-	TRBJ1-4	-	CASSSGEKLFF	TGCGCCAGCAGCTCCGGTGAAAAACTGTTTTTT
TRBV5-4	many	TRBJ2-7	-	CASSFLGAWEQYF	TGTGCCAGCAGCTTTTTGGGGGCTTGGGAGCAGTACTTC
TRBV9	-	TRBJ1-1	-	CASSVEQLTEAFF	TGTGCCAGCAGCGTAGAACAGCTCACTGAAGCTTTCTTT
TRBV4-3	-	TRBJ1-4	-	CASSQEGFGVEKLFF	TGCGCCAGCAGCCAAGAGGGCTTCGGGGTTGAAAAACTGTTTTTT
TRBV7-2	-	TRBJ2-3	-	CASSLGDGTDTQYF	TGTGCCAGCAGCTTAGGAGACGGGACAGATACGCAGTATTTT
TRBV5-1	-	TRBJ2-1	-	CASSLESYGNEQFF	TGCGCCAGCAGCTTGGAGTCCTACGGGAATGAGCAGTTCTTC
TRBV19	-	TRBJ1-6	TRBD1	CASSIDWGQGFSPLHF	TGTGCCAGTAGTATAGATTGGGGACAGGGGTTTTCACCCCTCCACTTT
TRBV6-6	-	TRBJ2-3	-	CASSLSDTQYF	TGTGCCAGCAGTCTGTCAGATACGCAGTATTTT
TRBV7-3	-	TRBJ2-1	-	CASSLWDSSYNEQFF	TGTGCCAGCAGCTTATGGGACTCTTCCTACAATGAGCAGTTCTTC
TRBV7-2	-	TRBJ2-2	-	CASSLGLAGELFF	TGTGCCAGCAGCTTAGGTCTAGCCGGGGAGCTGTTTTTT
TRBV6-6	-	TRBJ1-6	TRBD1	CASSSGQGISPLHF	TGTGCCAGCAGTTCCGGACAGGGAATTTCACCCCTCCACTTT
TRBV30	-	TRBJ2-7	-	CAWSGTNFAYEQYF	TGTGCCTGGAGTGGTACGAATTTTGCCTACGAGCAGTACTTC
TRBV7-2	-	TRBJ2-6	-	CASSPINVLTF	TGTGCCAGCAGCCCCATCAACGTCCTGACTTTC
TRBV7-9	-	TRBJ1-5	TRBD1	CASSSGQGSNQPQHF	TGTGCCAGCAGCTCGGGACAGGGAAGCAATCAGCCCCAGCATTTT
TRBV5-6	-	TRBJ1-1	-	CASSLGGRVTEAFF	TGTGCCAGCAGCTTGGGGGGGCGCGTCACTGAAGCTTTCTTT
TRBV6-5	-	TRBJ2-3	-	CASSSPGSLTDTQYF	TGTGCCAGCAGTTCCCCAGGCAGTCTCACAGATACGCAGTATTTT
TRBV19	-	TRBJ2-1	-	CASRGGSSYNEQFF	TGTGCCAGTAGGGGGGGAAGCTCCTACAATGAGCAGTTCTTC
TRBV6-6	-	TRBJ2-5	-	CASSYSQETQYF	TGTGCCAGCAGTTATTCCCAAGAGACCCAGTACTTC
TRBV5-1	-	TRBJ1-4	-	CASRTGRTNEKLFF	TGCGCCAGCAGGACGGGGCGTACTAATGAAAAACTGTTTTTT
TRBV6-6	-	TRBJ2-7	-	CASSYPGAHEQYF	TGTGCCAGCAGTTACCCGGGAGCCCACGAGCAGTACTTC
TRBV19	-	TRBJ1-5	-	CASSPPWGIALYSNQPQHF	TGTGCCAGTAGCCCCCCTTGGGGGATCGCCCTTTATAGCAATCAGCCCCAGCATTTT
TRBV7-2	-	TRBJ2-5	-	CASSLGPYQETQYF	TGTGCCAGCAGCTTAGGCCCTTACCAAGAGACCCAGTACTTC
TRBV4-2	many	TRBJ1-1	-	CASSADTNTEAFF	TGTGCCAGCAGCGCCGACACGAACACTGAAGCTTTCTTT
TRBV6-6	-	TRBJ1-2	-	CATHRMGIYGYTF	TGTGCCACTCATAGAATGGGGATCTATGGCTACACCTTC
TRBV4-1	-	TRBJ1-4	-	CASSQGGGTTNEKLFF	TGCGCCAGCAGCCAAGGGGGGGGGACAACTAATGAAAAACTGTTTTTT
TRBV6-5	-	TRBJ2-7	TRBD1	CASSVRDRSEQYF	TGTGCCAGCAGTGTCCGGGACAGGTCCGAGCAGTACTTC
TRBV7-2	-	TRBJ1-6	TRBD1	CASSGRRNRGSYNSPLHF	TGTGCCAGCAGCGGCCGAAGAAACAGGGGCTCCTATAATTCACCCCTCCACTTT
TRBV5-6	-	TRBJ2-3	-	CASSLVTDTQYF	TGTGCCAGCAGCTTGGTAACAGATACGCAGTATTTT
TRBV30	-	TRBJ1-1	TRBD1	CAWSVWRGRVNTEAFF	TGTGCCTGGAGTGTATGGAGGGGGCGGGTGAACACTGAAGCTTTCTTT
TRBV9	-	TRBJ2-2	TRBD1	CASSPTGSPTGELFF	TGTGCCAGCAGCCCGACAGGGAGTCCCACCGGGGAGCTGTTTTTT
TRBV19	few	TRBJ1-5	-	CASSTGRQISNQPQHF	TGTGCCTCAAGTACAGGTCGGCAAATTAGCAATCAGCCCCAGCATTTT
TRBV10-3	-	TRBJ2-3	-	CAINDALDTQYF	TGTGCCATCAATGATGCATTAGATACGCAGTATTTT
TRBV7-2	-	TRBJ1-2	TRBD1	CASSLGTGDYGYTF	TGTGCCAGCAGCTTGGGGACAGGGGACTATGGCTACACCTTC
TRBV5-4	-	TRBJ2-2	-	CASSFGWRTGELFF	TGTGCCAGCAGCTTTGGGTGGCGGACCGGGGAGCTGTTTTTT
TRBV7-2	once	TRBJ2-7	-	CASSLRGGYEQYF	TGTGCCAGCAGCCTGAGGGGGGGCTACGAGCAGTACTTC
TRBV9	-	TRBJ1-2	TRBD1	CASSVGKGGVYGYTF	TGTGCCAGCAGCGTAGGAAAAGGGGGCGTCTATGGCTACACCTTC
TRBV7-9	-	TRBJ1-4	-	CASSLLGDQYEKLFF	TGTGCCAGCAGCTTACTTGGGGACCAATATGAAAAACTGTTTTTT
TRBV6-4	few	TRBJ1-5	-	CASSDEEGQPQHF	TGTGCCAGCAGTGACGAGGAAGGTCAGCCCCAGCATTTT
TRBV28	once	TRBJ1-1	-	CASRSRQPIPQAFF	TGTGCCAGCAGATCTCGACAACCTATCCCCCAAGCTTTCTTT